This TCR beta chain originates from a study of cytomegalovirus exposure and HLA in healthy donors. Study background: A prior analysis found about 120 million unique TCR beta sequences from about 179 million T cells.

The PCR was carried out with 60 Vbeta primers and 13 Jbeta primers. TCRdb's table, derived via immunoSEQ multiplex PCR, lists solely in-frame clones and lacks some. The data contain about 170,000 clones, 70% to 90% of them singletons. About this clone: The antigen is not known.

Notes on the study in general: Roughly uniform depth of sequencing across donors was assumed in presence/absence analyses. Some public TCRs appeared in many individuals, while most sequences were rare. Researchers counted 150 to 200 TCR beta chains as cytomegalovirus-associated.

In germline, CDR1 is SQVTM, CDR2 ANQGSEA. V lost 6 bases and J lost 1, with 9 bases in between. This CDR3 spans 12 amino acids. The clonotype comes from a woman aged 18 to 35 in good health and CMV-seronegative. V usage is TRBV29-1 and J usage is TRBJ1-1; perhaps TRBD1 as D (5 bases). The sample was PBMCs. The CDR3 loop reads CSVGRANTEAFF. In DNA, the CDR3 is TGCAGCGTAGGCAGGGCGAACACTGAAGCTTTCTTT.